Below, one T cell receptor (beta chain) is given with its context. The data are from a study of T cell changes during pregnancy in multiple sclerosis. Sequenced by immunoSEQ multiplex PCR; TCRdb stores in-frame clones only, minus some. The table has around 21,000 clones, 88% seen once. The V end was cut by 3 bases, the J end by 2 bases, with 8 bases between. The germline V gene encodes CDR1 MNHEY and CDR2 SMNVEV (reference sequence). The CDR3 loop spans 13 amino acids. The sample here was CD8+ T cells from peripheral blood mononuclear cells, taken after pregnancy. The receptor was derived from a female donor in good health, enrolled as a control in a pregnancy study. This chain uses TRBV27 with TRBJ2-7; D is uncertain. CDR3 nucleotides: TGTGCCAGCAGTTTGGGCCGCCCCTACGAGCAGTACTTC. Its protein product is CASSLGRPYEQYF.